This is a list of T cell receptor beta chains from one sample in a study of cytomegalovirus exposure and HLA in healthy donors. Repertoires were generated with immunoSEQ multiplex PCR, while TCRdb's copy carries only in-frame clones and drops some. Of approximately 220,000 clones listed, over 65% were seen once; the top ten hold over 0.55%. The sequenced material came from PBMCs. The receptors stem from a man younger than 35 in good health and CMV-seronegative. Each CDR3 is given with its conserved first and last residue. Fields, in order: clone size, J gene, D gene, V gene, CDR3 protein, CDR3 DNA. A D gene is named only where the DNA matches it firmly. Some rows have no size entry. The others give once, few or many, or a class for an expanded clone.

-,TRBJ1-1,TRBD1,TRBV6-1,CASSEVKGARAFF,TGTGCCAGCAGTGAAGTGAAGGGGGCGAGGGCTTTCTTT
once,TRBJ2-3,TRBD1,TRBV28,CASSKDRGSDTQYF,TGTGCCAGCAGCAAAGACAGGGGCTCAGATACGCAGTATTTT
-,TRBJ2-1,-,TRBV5-8,CASSLSGNNEQFF,TGTGCCAGCAGCTTGTCCGGGAACAATGAGCAGTTCTTC
-,TRBJ1-2,TRBD1,TRBV28,CASSSREVPTFAGQFYYGYTF,TGTGCCAGCAGTTCTCGTGAGGTCCCCACGTTTGCGGGACAGTTCTATTATGGCTACACCTTC
-,TRBJ2-5,TRBD2,TRBV5-1,CASTTTSGRVGKETQYF,TGCGCCAGCACGACGACTAGCGGGAGGGTAGGGAAGGAGACCCAGTACTTC
-,TRBJ1-5,TRBD1,TRBV29-1,CSVSTGGSFQPQHF,TGCAGCGTATCAACAGGGGGCTCATTTCAGCCCCAGCATTTT
once,TRBJ1-2,TRBD1,TRBV6-1,CASSESFEGQGHGYTF,TGTGCCAGCAGTGAATCATTTGAGGGACAGGGGCATGGCTACACCTTC
-,TRBJ2-1,TRBD2,TRBV6-1,CASSEGTSGNNEQFF,TGTGCCAGCAGTGAAGGGACTAGCGGAAACAATGAGCAGTTCTTC
-,TRBJ1-1,TRBD1,TRBV18,CASSPPDRGYTEAFF,TGTGCCAGCTCACCCCCAGACAGGGGGTACACTGAAGCTTTCTTT
few,TRBJ2-7,-,TRBV27,CASSTGSQPYEQYF,TGTGCCAGCAGTACAGGGAGCCAGCCCTACGAGCAGTACTTC
-,TRBJ1-2,-,TRBV18,CASSPTRDSYGYTF,TGTGCCAGCTCACCCACGAGGGATTCTTATGGCTACACCTTC
-,TRBJ1-3,TRBD1,TRBV9,CASSRQGGSKYPGNTIYF,TGTGCCAGCAGCCGACAGGGGGGATCAAAATATCCTGGAAACACCATATATTTT
-,TRBJ2-7,TRBD1,TRBV6-1,CASTQSWTGSNEQYF,TGTGCCAGCACCCAGAGCTGGACAGGCTCGAACGAGCAGTACTTC
-,TRBJ2-3,-,TRBV30,CAWNRGRDNRYTQYF,TGTGCCTGGAATCGTGGACGGGACAATAGGTATACGCAGTATTTT
-,TRBJ2-7,TRBD2,TRBV7-6,CASSLDSGRASYEQYF,TGTGCCAGCAGCCTCGATAGCGGGAGGGCCTCCTACGAGCAGTACTTC
-,TRBJ1-2,TRBD1,TRBV19,CASSTTGLYGYTF,TGTGCCAGTAGTACGACAGGGTTGTATGGCTACACCTTC